The source of this T cell receptor beta chain is a study of OX40 agonist ivuxolimab in advanced cancers. About the study: Patients in the trial were receiving intravenous ivuxolimab every 2 weeks, at doses of 0.01 to 10 mg/kg.

The data were produced by immunoSEQ multiplex PCR, yet TCRdb's version contains in-frame clones alone and is incomplete. This sample carries tens of thousands of clones, around four fifths of them seen once, and the ten largest clones take 1.5% to 2%. This clone appeared a single time. Germline trimming cut 6 bases from V and 4 bases from J; bases unmatched to any gene: 6. This CDR3 is 14 amino acids long. The germline gives CDR1 MNHNS, CDR2 SASEGT. The source material was CD4+ or CD8+ T cells sorted from blood, sampled in a trial of the OX40 agonist ivuxolimab. The chain combines TRBV6-1 with TRBJ1-2, with 9 bases fitting TRBD1. This clonotype was sampled from an adult with an advanced solid tumor such as melanoma, head and neck, liver or kidney cancer. CDR3 DNA sequence: TGTGCCAGCAGCTCCGGGACAGGGACCTATGGCTACACCTTC. This codes for CASSSGTGTYGYTF.